The 14 T cell receptor beta chains below were found in one sample sequenced in a study of shared clonotypes between healthy human individuals. Positively selected for CCR7, the CD45RO-negative cells used as naive CD8 cells excluded terminally differentiated effector memory CD45RA+ cells. Assay used: immunoSEQ multiplex PCR; TCRdb lists only in-frame clones, some missing. Of approximately 2,000,000 clones listed, about 93% are singletons. The sample taken for sequencing was naive CD8+ T cells from PBMCs. These receptors originate from a man younger than 35 in good health. Some clones in this sample may be carry-over from other donors' samples.

This chain joins TRBV6-5 and TRBJ2-5, with 7 bases matching TRBD1. The CDR3 is 16 amino acids. Per the germline V gene, CDR1 is MNHEY and CDR2 is SVGAGI. V shed 0 bases, J shed 4 bases, and the junction held 8 bases outside the gene matches. The DNA of the CDR3 is TGTGCCAGCAGTTACTCGATTCCAGGGGGTAGAGAGACCCAGTACTTC. This encodes CASSYSIPGGRETQYF.

This clone was seen a single time. This sequence joins TRBV28 and TRBJ2-1; 9 bases are shared with TRBD1. V lost 8 bases to trimming and J lost 7 bases; unmatched junction nucleotides: 6. In germline, CDR1 is MDHEN, CDR2 SYDVKM. CDR3 size: 13 residues. This CDR3 reads CASGRTGVNEQFF. Here the CDR3 DNA reads TGTGCCAGCGGACGGACAGGGGTGAATGAGCAGTTCTTC.

The count of this clone is one. The gene calls are TRBV9 and TRBJ2-2; D ambiguous. Trimming took off 3 bases at V and 6 bases at J, with 12 bases between the two ends. The CDR3 is made up of 14 amino acids. The germline V gene has CDR1 SGDLS and CDR2 YYNGEE. The CDR3: CASSALPAPGELFF. DNA of the CDR3: TGTGCCAGCAGCGCCCTGCCGGCCCCCGGGGAGCTGTTTTTT.

This sequence joins TRBV9 and TRBJ1-4, with D possibly TRBD1 on 5 matching bases. The CDR3 extends over 13 amino acids. Trimming took off 3 bases at V and 4 bases at J, with 7 bases between the two ends. Germline lookup yields CDR1 SGDLS and CDR2 YYNGEE. The CDR3 DNA reads as TGTGCCAGCAGCGAGGGGAATAATGAAAAACTGTTTTTT. Protein sequence: CASSEGNNEKLFF.

The chain employs TRBV14 and TRBJ2-5; D not certain. This CDR3 comprises 17 residues. V was cut by 1 base and J by 0 bases, with 15 bases left in between. The germline CDR1 and CDR2 sequences are SGHDN and FVKESK. The CDR3 region is CASSQGGSGWYQETQYF. The CDR3 bases are TGTGCCAGCAGCCAAGGGGGATCGGGCTGGTACCAAGAGACCCAGTACTTC.

This sequence joins TRBV7-9 and TRBJ2-3; no firm D call. CDR1 is SEHNR, CDR2 FQNEAQ, per germline (reference sequence). The CDR3 length is 13 residues. The V end lost 4 bases, the J end lost 6 bases, and 11 bases lay between the germline ends. The CDR3 bases are TGTGCCAGCAGCTCAGGAGTTTGGGATACGCAGTATTTT. This gives the protein CASSSGVWDTQYF.

The J gene is TRBJ2-2, the V gene TRBV7-9; D gene uncertain. Trimming cost V 2 bases and J 5 bases, with 15 bases left between them. The germline V gene has CDR1 SEHNR and CDR2 FQNEAQ (reference sequence). The CDR3 covers 16 residues. CDR3 loop: CASSLFGGKQTGELFF. DNA of the CDR3: TGTGCCAGCAGCTTATTCGGTGGGAAACAGACCGGGGAGCTGTTTTTT.

The chain is built from TRBV28 and TRBJ1-5; D possibly corresponds to TRBD1 (5 bases). Germline CDR1 and CDR2: MDHEN and SYDVKM. The CDR3 sequence is 15 residues long. V lost 2 bases, J lost 2 bases, and 10 bases lay in between. The CDR3, as DNA: TGTGCCAGCAGTTTAGGGCCCAGGGGCAATCAGCCCCAGCATTTT. The encoded protein is CASSLGPRGNQPQHF.

This rearrangement joins TRBV30 to TRBJ2-5; the D gene is possibly TRBD1 (5 bases). The germline gives CDR1 GTSNPN, CDR2 SVGIG (reference sequence). CDR3 length: 17 amino acids. V was pared by 5 bases and J by 5 bases, with 27 bases between. The CDR3 sequence: CAWRPLLPRQFEETQYF. DNA of the CDR3: TGTGCCTGGCGGCCCCTACTCCCTCGACAGTTTGAGGAGACCCAGTACTTC.

This CDR3 is CASSLARLAGLYNEQFF. CDR3 coding DNA: TGTGCCAGCAGCTTAGCGAGACTAGCGGGACTCTACAATGAGCAGTTCTTC. The J gene is TRBJ2-1, the V gene TRBV11-2; 11 bases match TRBD2. Germline V gene data show CDR1 as SGHAT and CDR2 as FQNNGV. There are 17 residues in the CDR3. V dropped 1 base and J dropped 3; count of bases not matched to a gene: 5.

For this clone: The sample holds other DNA sequences that translate to the same CDR3. This chain joins TRBV6-5 and TRBJ1-1; D gene uncertain. CDR3 size: 14 residues. In germline, CDR1 is MNHEY, CDR2 SVGAGI. V was shortened by 0 bases and J by 2 bases, with 7 bases between the two germline ends. CDR3 amino acids: CASSYSLGNTEAFF. The CDR3 region has the DNA TGTGCCAGCAGTTACTCGCTCGGAAACACTGAAGCTTTCTTT.

On this clone itself: Other DNA sequences in the same sample also yield this CDR3. The J gene is TRBJ2-7, the V gene TRBV7-9, with a weak D call TRBD2 (5 bases). CDR3 length: 12 amino acids. CDR1 and CDR2 from the germline V gene are SEHNR and FQNEAQ (reference sequence). With 4 bases removed from V and 4 bases from J, the gap between germline ends came to 8 bases. The CDR3: CASSSGLYEQYF. The CDR3 region has the DNA TGTGCCAGCAGCTCCGGACTTTACGAGCAGTACTTC.

The rearrangement links TRBV29-1 to TRBJ2-1; D unclear. Trimming removed 4 bases from V and 1 base from J, with 17 bases in between. The length of the CDR3 is 16 residues. CDR1 and CDR2 (germline): SQVTM, ANQGSEA. The CDR3 DNA is TGCAGCGTTGCCGTTTTGCCCGAAAAGTCCTACAATGAGCAGTTCTTC. Translated: CSVAVLPEKSYNEQFF.

The CDR3 DNA is TGTGCCAGCAGTTACGGGCAGAGGGGCACTGAAGCTTTCTTT. This gives the protein CASSYGQRGTEAFF. J is TRBJ1-1 and V is TRBV6-5; possible D gene TRBD1, 5 bases. This CDR3 region has 14 residues. CDR1 and CDR2 from the germline V gene are MNHEY and SVGAGI. V was trimmed by 2 bases and J by 4 bases, leaving 11 bases between them.